The next 29 T cell receptor beta chains were all read from a single sample in a study of blood T cell repertoires in COVID-19. The table came from immunoSEQ multiplex PCR; TCRdb's copy has only in-frame clones and leaves some out. The sample has 450,000 to 500,000 clones, about 90% seen once. Sample: PBMCs or T cells enriched from blood (not recorded which). The receptor set was obtained from a woman younger than 35 who had recovered from COVID-19.

In regard to this clone: Other DNA sequences in the same sample also yield this CDR3. The chain uses TRBV9 and TRBJ2-7; TRBD1 aligns across 8 bases. V trimming: 0 bases; J trimming: 2 bases; junction bases outside the gene matches: 1. CDR1 and CDR2 from the germline V gene are SGDLS and YYNGEE. This CDR3 has 14 amino acids. For the CDR3, the DNA is TGTGCCAGCAGCGTAGGGACAGGGCCCTACGAGCAGTACTTC. Translated: CASSVGTGPYEQYF.

This clone was picked up one time. Other DNA sequences within the sample encode an identical CDR3. This sequence joins TRBV2 and TRBJ1-1; D unresolved. Germline V gene data show CDR1 as SNHLY and CDR2 as FYNNEI. Trimming removed 2 bases at V and 5 bases at J, with 9 bases between. The length of the CDR3 is 13 residues. In DNA form, the CDR3 reads TGTGCCAGCAGTGAACGTGAGGGTACTGAAGCTTTCTTT. Translated, it gives CASSEREGTEAFF.

The chain has TRBV5-1 and TRBJ2-7; 10 bases agree with TRBD2. V shed 0 bases, J shed 3 bases, and the junction held 3 bases outside the gene matches. Germline values: CDR1 SGHRS, CDR2 YFSETQ. The CDR3 is made up of 15 amino acids. The DNA of the CDR3 is TGCGCCAGCAGCTTGGCAGGACTAGCGGTCTACGAGCAGTACTTC. Translation gives CASSLAGLAVYEQYF. The whole variable domain, remainder taken from reference TRBV5-1 and TRBJ2-7, is KAGVTQTPRYLIKTRGQQVTLSCSPISGHRSVSWYQQTPGQGLQFLFEYFSETQRNKGNFPGRFSGRQFSNSRSEMNVSTLELGDSALYLCASSLAGLAVYEQYFGPGTRLTVT.

A few counts support this clone. The J gene is TRBJ1-2, the V gene TRBV5-6, with 7 bases aligning to TRBD1. CDR3 size: 16 residues. J gave up 4 bases and V 0 bases, and 9 bases lay outside the gene matches. Germline V lookup: CDR1 SGHDT, CDR2 YYEEEE. Here the CDR3 DNA reads TGTGCCAGCAGCTTGGCCACAGGGACAGAAGGCTATGGCTACACCTTC. Translation: CASSLATGTEGYGYTF.

The rearrangement joins TRBV28 to TRBJ1-2, with 8 bases fitting TRBD1. V gave up 4 bases and J gave up 4 bases; unmatched junction bases: 2. Germline V gene data show CDR1 as MDHEN and CDR2 as SYDVKM. The CDR3 spans 13 residues. This chain's CDR3 is CASSSGGLYGYTF. The DNA for the CDR3 is TGTGCCAGCAGTTCAGGGGGCCTCTATGGCTACACCTTC.

This clone was detected once. The gene calls are TRBV12-3 or TRBV12-4 and TRBJ1-1; possible D gene TRBD1, 5 bases. The CDR3 consists of 13 residues. V gave up 8 bases and J gave up 1 base, with 11 bases separating them. The CDR3 spells CASLSTGNTEAFF. CDR3 nucleotide sequence: TGTGCCAGCCTGAGCACAGGGAACACTGAAGCTTTCTTT.

The chain carries TRBV9 and TRBJ1-2; 8 bases agree with TRBD1. The length of the CDR3 is 15 residues. V was pared by 0 bases and J by 5 bases, with 6 bases of the junction left unmatched. Looked up from germline, CDR1 is SGDLS and CDR2 is YYNGEE. CDR3 in amino acids: CASSVAGTGRYGYTF. The CDR3 DNA reads TGTGCCAGCAGCGTAGCCGGGACAGGACGTTATGGCTACACCTTC.

The genes are TRBV2 and TRBJ1-4; D is ambiguous. The CDR3 contains 13 residues. Germline-derived CDR1 and CDR2 are SNHLY and FYNNEI. V was cut by 11 bases and J by 8 bases, with 18 bases left in between. The CDR3 spells CAGGKSGREKLFF. The DNA for the CDR3 is TGTGCCGGTGGGAAGTCGGGAAGAGAAAAACTGTTTTTT.

Written as DNA, the CDR3 is TGTGCCAGCAGCTTACCGACAGGGAACTATGGCTACACCTTC. Its translation: CASSLPTGNYGYTF. The chain couples TRBV5-6 to TRBJ1-2, with 7 bases identical to TRBD1. J was trimmed by 2 bases and V by 2 bases; bases with no gene match: 3. CDR1 is SGHDT and CDR2 is YYEEEE in the germline V gene. The CDR3 has 14 amino acids.

V and J are TRBV29-1 and TRBJ2-7; no reliable D call. CDR1 and CDR2 from the germline V gene are SQVTM and ANQGSEA. The CDR3 length is 12 residues. Between the trimmed V and J ends, which lost 4 bases and 3 bases, there was a span of 10 bases. The CDR3 DNA follows: TGCAGCGTTGGGGCAAATAACTACGAGCAGTACTTC. Translating it yields CSVGANNYEQYF.

The CDR3 reads CASSPRTGGAEGYTF. CDR3 DNA sequence: TGTGCCAGCAGCCCCAGGACAGGGGGCGCGGAAGGCTACACCTTC. The chain is built from TRBV7-2 and TRBJ1-2; 11 nucleotides agree with TRBD1. The V gene end was trimmed by 5 bases and the J gene end by 8 bases; junction bases not matched to a gene: 10. Germline values: CDR1 SGHTA, CDR2 FQGNSA. The CDR3 spans 15 residues. The entire variable domain, with the rest obtained from reference TRBV7-2 and TRBJ1-2, is as follows: GAGVSQSPSNKVTEKGKDVELRCDPISGHTALYWYRQSLGQGLEFLIYFQGNSAPDKSGLPSDRFSAERTGGSVSTLTIQRTQQEDSAVYLCASSPRTGGAEGYTFGSGTRLTVV.

V is TRBV28 and J is TRBJ1-2; D is unclear. The germline V gene has CDR1 MDHEN and CDR2 SYDVKM. The CDR3 totals 12 residues. The V gene lost 7 bases and the J gene lost 4 bases, with 10 bases spanning the gap. In nucleotides, the CDR3 is TGTGCCAGCACCGTGAGGCCCTATGGCTACACCTTC. Amino acid sequence: CASTVRPYGYTF.

The V gene is TRBV2, the J gene TRBJ1-1; TRBD1 matches 9 bases. The CDR3 covers 13 residues. The V gene's germline CDR1 is SNHLY and CDR2 FYNNEI. V shed 5 bases and J 3 bases; nucleotides not matched to a gene: 1. The CDR3 bases are TGTGCCAGCAGTAGACAGGGGGACACTGAAGCTTTCTTT. Amino acids: CASSRQGDTEAFF.

V is TRBV7-2 and J is TRBJ1-1; no clear D. This CDR3 spans 14 amino acids. CDR1 is SGHTA and CDR2 is FQGNSA in the germline V gene. Trimming left V 5 bases short and J 1 base short, with 11 bases between. This CDR3 reads CASSAQTANTEAFF. DNA of the CDR3: TGTGCCAGCAGCGCCCAAACAGCGAACACTGAAGCTTTCTTT.

The gene calls are TRBV18 and TRBJ1-1; 8 bases agree with TRBD1. With 2 bases clipped from V and 7 bases from J, the junction kept 12 bases outside the gene matches. Germline-derived CDR1 and CDR2 are KGHSH and LQKENI. The CDR3 runs 16 residues. CDR3 DNA: TGTGCCAGCTCACCAGACGACAGGGGAGGGGGTTTTGAAGCTTTCTTT. Translated: CASSPDDRGGGFEAFF.

This clone was seen only once. The V gene is TRBV29-1, the J gene TRBJ1-4; no reliable D call. In germline, CDR1 is SQVTM, CDR2 ANQGSEA. The CDR3 covers 13 residues. Trimming cost V 6 bases and J 8 bases, with 16 bases left between them. The CDR3 coding sequence is TGCAGCGTCGATAGAGAAGGGAGCGAAAAACTGTTTTTT. This encodes CSVDREGSEKLFF.

This clone has a handful of counts. The rearrangement uses TRBV9 and TRBJ2-3; TRBD1 aligns across 7 bases. Germline V gene data show CDR1 as SGDLS and CDR2 as YYNGEE. Germline trimming cut 0 bases from V and 3 bases from J; bases unmatched to any gene: 4. This CDR3 has 15 residues. The CDR3 sequence is CASSVETGPTDTQYF. CDR3 sequence (DNA): TGTGCCAGCAGCGTAGAGACAGGGCCGACAGATACGCAGTATTTT.

DNA for the CDR3: TGTGCCAGCAGCTCGCAACCGGGACAGGGGTATGGCTACACCTTC. This gives the protein CASSSQPGQGYGYTF. The J gene is TRBJ1-2, the V gene TRBV5-5; 10 bases align to TRBD1. The V and J ends lost 3 bases and 5 bases, in that order; junction bases with no gene match: 7. Germline V gene lookup returns CDR1 SGHKS and CDR2 YYEKEE (reference sequence). The CDR3 totals 15 residues.

The chain employs TRBV5-1 and TRBJ2-2; D perhaps matches TRBD1 (5 bases). The germline gives CDR1 SGHRS, CDR2 YFSETQ. V shed 3 bases and J shed 3 bases, with 12 bases lying between them. This CDR3 spans 15 amino acids. CDR3 nucleotides: TGCGCCAGCAGCTCCGCAGGGTCCGACACCGGGGAGCTGTTTTTT. This encodes CASSSAGSDTGELFF.

The CDR3 DNA follows: TGCAGCGTTGAAGGTGGAGCAGAAGCTTTCTTT. Translated, it gives CSVEGGAEAFF. The chain has TRBV29-1 and TRBJ1-1; D gene unclear. The germline gives CDR1 SQVTM, CDR2 ANQGSEA. The CDR3 length is 11 residues. Trimming shortened V by 1 base and J by 8 bases, and 8 bases separated the two germline ends.

A remark on this clone: The sample holds other DNA sequences that translate to the same CDR3. The chain is built from TRBV3-1 (or the pseudogene TRBV3-2) and TRBJ2-7; D may be TRBD1 (5 bases). This CDR3 contains 13 residues. Germline CDR1 LGHDT, CDR2 YNNKEL (reference sequence). Trimming removed 6 bases from V and 0 bases from J, with 9 bases in between. DNA of the CDR3: TGTGCCAGCAGAGATAGGGGCTCCTACGAGCAGTACTTC. Its protein is CASRDRGSYEQYF.

The CDR3 loop reads CASSLGYGNSYEQYF. As DNA, the CDR3 is TGTGCCAGCAGCTTAGGTTACGGGAACTCCTACGAGCAGTACTTC. The chain combines TRBV11-2 with TRBJ2-7, with D perhaps TRBD2 (5 bases). The CDR3 contains 15 residues. With 1 base removed from V and 0 bases from J, the gap between germline ends came to 10 bases. Germline V gene sequence: CDR1 SGHAT, CDR2 FQNNGV.

This chain uses TRBV12-3 or TRBV12-4 with TRBJ1-1, with 7 bases that match TRBD1. The CDR3 extends over 13 amino acids. Trimming cost V 6 bases and J 5 bases; bases outside gene matches: 6. CDR3 sequence reads: CASRKGGQTEAFF. CDR3 DNA sequence: TGTGCCAGCAGGAAAGGGGGACAGACTGAAGCTTTCTTT.

This chain links TRBV6-7 with TRBJ2-5; D perhaps matches TRBD2 (5 bases). TRBV6-7 is an ORF; its function is uncertain. Trimming removed 4 bases at V and 3 bases at J, with 12 bases between. The CDR3 runs 14 residues. CDR3 protein: CASSSQTGKETQYF. As DNA, the CDR3 is TGTGCCAGCAGTTCCCAGACGGGGAAAGAGACCCAGTACTTC.

This rearrangement joins TRBV6-5 to TRBJ1-6; a weak D match, TRBD1 (6 bases). Trimming shortened V by 11 bases and J by 4 bases, and 12 bases separated the two germline ends. CDR1 and CDR2 (germline): MNHEY, SVGAGI. The CDR3 has 13 residues. CDR3 DNA: TGTGCCGGGGGCCAGGCTTATAATTCACCCCTCCACTTT. This codes for CAGGQAYNSPLHF.

The chain is built from TRBV4-1 and TRBJ1-3; perhaps TRBD1 as D (5 bases). CDR3 length: 15 amino acids. Looked up from germline, CDR1 is MGHRA and CDR2 is YSYEKL. Between the trimmed V and J ends, which lost 0 bases and 2 bases, there was a span of 8 bases. CDR3: CASSQEKGTGNTIYF. DNA for the CDR3: TGCGCCAGCAGCCAAGAGAAGGGGACTGGAAACACCATATATTTT.

The chain combines TRBV10-3 with TRBJ2-6; tentative D call: TRBD1 (6 bases). Trimming took 2 bases from V and 2 from J, leaving 7 bases between them. Germline V gene sequence: CDR1 ENHRY, CDR2 SYGVKD. This CDR3 is 15 amino acids long. In DNA form, the CDR3 reads TGTGCCATCAGTGAGGGGGGCCCTGGGGCCAACGTCCTGACTTTC. Residues: CAISEGGPGANVLTF.

The V call is TRBV30, the J call TRBJ1-2, with 10 bases identical to TRBD1. The V gene's germline CDR1 is GTSNPN and CDR2 SVGIG (reference sequence). V shed 1 base and J 4 bases; nucleotides not matched to a gene: 3. The CDR3 runs to 14 residues. The CDR3 DNA is TGTGCCTGGAGTGCGACAGGGGGCGCCTATGGCTACACCTTC. Protein: CAWSATGGAYGYTF.

V usage is TRBV5-1 and J usage is TRBJ1-1; D may be TRBD1 (5 bases). The CDR3 length is 15 residues. V lost 2 bases and J lost 2, with 13 bases in between. Per germline, CDR1 SGHRS and CDR2 YFSETQ. The CDR3 DNA reads TGCGCCAGCAGCTTTGGGGGGAGAAGTAACACTGAAGCTTTCTTT. Its protein product is CASSFGGRSNTEAFF.